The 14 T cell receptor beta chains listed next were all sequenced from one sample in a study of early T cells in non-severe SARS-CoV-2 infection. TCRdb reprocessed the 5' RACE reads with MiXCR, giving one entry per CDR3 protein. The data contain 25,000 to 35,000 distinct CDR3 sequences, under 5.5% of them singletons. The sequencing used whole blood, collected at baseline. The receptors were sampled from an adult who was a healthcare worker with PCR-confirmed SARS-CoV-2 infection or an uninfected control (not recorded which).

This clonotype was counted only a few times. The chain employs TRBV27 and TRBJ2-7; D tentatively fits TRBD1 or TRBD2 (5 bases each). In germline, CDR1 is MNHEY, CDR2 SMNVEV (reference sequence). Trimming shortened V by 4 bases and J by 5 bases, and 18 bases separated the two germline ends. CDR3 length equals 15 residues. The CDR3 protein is CASSSRFGAWDEQYF. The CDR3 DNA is TGTGCCAGCAGTTCCCGTTTCGGGGCCTGGGACGAGCAGTACTTC.

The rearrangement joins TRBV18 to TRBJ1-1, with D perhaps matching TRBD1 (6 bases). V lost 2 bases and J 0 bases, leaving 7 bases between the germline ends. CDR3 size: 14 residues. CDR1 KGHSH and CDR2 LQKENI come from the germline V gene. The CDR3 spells CASSPNRVNTEAFF. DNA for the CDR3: TGTGCCAGCTCACCAAACAGGGTGAACACTGAAGCTTTCTTT.

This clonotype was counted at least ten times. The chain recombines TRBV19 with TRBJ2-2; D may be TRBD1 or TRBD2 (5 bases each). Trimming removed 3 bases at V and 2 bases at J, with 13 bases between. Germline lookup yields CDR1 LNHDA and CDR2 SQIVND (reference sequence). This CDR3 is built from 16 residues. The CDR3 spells CASSIFGTTNTGELFF. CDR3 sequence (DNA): TGTGCCAGTAGTATTTTCGGGACGACCAACACCGGGGAGCTGTTTTTT.

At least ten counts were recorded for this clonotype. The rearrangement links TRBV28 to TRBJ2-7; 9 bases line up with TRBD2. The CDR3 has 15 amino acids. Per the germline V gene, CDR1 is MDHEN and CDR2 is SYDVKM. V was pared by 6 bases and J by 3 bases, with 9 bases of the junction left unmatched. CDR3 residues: CASSQTSGKGYEQYF. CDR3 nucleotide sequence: TGTGCCAGCAGCCAGACTAGCGGTAAGGGCTACGAGCAGTACTTC.

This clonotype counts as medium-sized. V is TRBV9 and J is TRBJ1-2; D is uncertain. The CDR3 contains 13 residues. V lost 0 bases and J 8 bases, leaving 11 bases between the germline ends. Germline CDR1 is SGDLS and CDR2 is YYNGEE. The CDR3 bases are TGTGCCAGCAGCGTAGTGTCCGATAGGGGCTACACCTTC. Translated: CASSVVSDRGYTF.

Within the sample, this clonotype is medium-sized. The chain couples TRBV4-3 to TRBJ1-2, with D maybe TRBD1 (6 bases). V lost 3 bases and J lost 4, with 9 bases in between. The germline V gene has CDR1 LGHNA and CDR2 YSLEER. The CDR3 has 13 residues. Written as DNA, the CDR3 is TGCGCCAGCAGCCAGACAGGAGTCTATGGCTACACCTTC. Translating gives CASSQTGVYGYTF.

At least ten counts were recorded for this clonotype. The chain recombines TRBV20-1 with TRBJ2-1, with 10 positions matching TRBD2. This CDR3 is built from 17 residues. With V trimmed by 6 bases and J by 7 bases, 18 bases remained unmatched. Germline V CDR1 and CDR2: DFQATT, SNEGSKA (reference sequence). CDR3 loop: CSASGGLSGGVWNEQFF. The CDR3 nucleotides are TGCAGTGCCTCCGGAGGGTTAAGCGGGGGGGTTTGGAATGAGCAGTTCTTC.

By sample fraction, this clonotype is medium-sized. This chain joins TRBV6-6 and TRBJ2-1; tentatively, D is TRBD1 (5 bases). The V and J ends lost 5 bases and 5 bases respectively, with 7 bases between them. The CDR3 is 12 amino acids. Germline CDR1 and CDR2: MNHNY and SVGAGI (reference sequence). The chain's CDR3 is CASSMTDNEQFF. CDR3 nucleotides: TGTGCCAGCAGTATGACAGACAATGAGCAGTTCTTC.

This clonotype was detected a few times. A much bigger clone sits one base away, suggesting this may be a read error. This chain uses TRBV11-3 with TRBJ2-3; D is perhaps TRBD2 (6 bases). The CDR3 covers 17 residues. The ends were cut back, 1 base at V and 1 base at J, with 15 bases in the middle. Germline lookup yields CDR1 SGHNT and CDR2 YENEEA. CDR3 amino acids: CASSLGADGGCTDTQYF. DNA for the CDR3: TGTGCCAGCAGCTTAGGCGCGGACGGGGGATGCACAGATACGCAGTATTTT.

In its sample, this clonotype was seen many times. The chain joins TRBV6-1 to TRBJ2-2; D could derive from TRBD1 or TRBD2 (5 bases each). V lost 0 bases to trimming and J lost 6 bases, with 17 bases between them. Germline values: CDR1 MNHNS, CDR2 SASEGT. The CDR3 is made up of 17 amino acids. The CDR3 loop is CASSEALWGIPAGELFF. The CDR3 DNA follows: TGTGCCAGCAGTGAAGCGCTTTGGGGGATCCCCGCCGGGGAGCTGTTTTTT.

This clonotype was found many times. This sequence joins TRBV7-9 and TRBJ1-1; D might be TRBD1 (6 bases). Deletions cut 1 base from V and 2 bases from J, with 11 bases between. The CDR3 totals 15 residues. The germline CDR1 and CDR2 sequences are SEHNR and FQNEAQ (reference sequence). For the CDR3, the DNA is TGTGCCAGCAGCTTAGGCGGGGGCGCCAACACTGAAGCTTTCTTT. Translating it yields CASSLGGGANTEAFF.

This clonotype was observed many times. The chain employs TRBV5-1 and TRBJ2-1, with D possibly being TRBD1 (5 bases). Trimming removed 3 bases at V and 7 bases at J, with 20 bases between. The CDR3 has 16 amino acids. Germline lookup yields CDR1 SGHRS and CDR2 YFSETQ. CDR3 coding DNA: TGCGCCAGCAGCTCTAACTCAAGGGGTGTGGAGAATGAGCAGTTCTTC. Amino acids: CASSSNSRGVENEQFF.

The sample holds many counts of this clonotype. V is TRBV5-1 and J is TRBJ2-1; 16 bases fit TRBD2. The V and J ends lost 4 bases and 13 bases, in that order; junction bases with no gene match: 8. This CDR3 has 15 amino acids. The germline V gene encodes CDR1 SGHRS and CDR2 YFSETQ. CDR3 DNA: TGCGCCAGCAGCCCCGGGACTAGCGGGAGGGCCCAACAGTTCTTC. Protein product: CASSPGTSGRAQQFF.

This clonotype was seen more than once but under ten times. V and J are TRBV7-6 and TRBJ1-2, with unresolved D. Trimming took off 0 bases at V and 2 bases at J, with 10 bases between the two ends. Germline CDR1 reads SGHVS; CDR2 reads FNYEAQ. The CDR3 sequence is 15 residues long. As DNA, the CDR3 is TGTGCCAGCAGCTTAGCACCGGGATCCAACTATGGCTACACCTTC. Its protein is CASSLAPGSNYGYTF.